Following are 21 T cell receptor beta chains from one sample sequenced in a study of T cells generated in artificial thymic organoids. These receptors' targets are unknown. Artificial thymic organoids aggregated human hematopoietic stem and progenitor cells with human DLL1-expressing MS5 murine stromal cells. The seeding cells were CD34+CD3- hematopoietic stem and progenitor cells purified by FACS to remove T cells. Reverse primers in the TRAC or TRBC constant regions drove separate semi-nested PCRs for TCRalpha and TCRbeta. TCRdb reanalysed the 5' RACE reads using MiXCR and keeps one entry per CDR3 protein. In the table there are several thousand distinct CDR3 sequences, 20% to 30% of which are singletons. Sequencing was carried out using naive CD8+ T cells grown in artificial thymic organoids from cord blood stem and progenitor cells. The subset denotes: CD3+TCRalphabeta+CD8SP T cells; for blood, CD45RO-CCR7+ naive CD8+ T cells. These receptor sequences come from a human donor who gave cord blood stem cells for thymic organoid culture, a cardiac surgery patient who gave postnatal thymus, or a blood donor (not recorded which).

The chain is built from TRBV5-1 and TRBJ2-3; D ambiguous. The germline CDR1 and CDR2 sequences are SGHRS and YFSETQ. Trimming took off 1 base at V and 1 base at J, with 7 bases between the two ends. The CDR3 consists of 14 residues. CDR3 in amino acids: CASSLYGRTDTQYF. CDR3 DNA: TGCGCCAGCAGCTTGTACGGACGCACAGATACGCAGTATTTT.

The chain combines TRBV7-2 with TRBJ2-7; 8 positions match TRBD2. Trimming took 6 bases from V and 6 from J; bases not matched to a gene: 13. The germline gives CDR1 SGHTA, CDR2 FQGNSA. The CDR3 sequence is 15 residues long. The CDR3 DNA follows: TGTGCCAGCAGACCAGGAGCGGGGGCTTTCGGCGAGCAGTACTTC. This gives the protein CASRPGAGAFGEQYF.

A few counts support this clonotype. The DNA of the CDR3 is TGTGCCAGCAGGCGGACAGGGCGGGGGTACCAAGAGACCCAGTACTTC. Translated, it gives CASRRTGRGYQETQYF. The chain recombines TRBV28 with TRBJ2-5; a possible D gene is TRBD1 (8 bases). This CDR3 contains 16 residues. Germline V lookup: CDR1 MDHEN, CDR2 SYDVKM. V gave up 6 bases and J gave up 0 bases, with 17 bases separating them.

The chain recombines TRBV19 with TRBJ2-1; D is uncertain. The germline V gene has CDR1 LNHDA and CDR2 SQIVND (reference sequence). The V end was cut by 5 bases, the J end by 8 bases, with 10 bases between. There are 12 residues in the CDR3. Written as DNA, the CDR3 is TGTGCCAGTAGTCCCCGTTACGATGAGCAGTTCTTC. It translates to CASSPRYDEQFF.

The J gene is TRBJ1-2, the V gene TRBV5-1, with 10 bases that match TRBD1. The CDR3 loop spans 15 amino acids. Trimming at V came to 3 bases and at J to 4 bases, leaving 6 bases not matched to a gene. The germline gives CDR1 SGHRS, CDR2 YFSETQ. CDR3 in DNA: TGCGCCAGCAGCTCACCTGACAGGGGGCCCTATGGCTACACCTTC. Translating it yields CASSSPDRGPYGYTF.

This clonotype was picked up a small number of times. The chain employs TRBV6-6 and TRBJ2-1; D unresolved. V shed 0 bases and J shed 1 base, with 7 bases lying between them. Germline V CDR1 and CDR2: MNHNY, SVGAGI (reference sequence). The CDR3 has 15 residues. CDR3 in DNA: TGTGCCAGCAGTTACTCCGTCGTGTCCTACAATGAGCAGTTCTTC. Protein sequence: CASSYSVVSYNEQFF.

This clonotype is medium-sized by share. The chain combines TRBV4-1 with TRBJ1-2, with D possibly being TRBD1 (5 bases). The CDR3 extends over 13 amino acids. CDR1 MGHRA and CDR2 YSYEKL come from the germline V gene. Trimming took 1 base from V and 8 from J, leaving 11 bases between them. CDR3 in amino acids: CASSQVGGFGYTF. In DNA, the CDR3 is TGCGCCAGCAGCCAAGTCGGGGGTTTCGGCTACACCTTC.

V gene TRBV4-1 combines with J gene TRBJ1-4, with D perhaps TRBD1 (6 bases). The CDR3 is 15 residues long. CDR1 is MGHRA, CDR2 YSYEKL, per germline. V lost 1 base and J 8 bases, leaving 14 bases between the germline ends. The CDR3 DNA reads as TGCGCCAGCAGCCAAGGGGACGGGGGCAGAGAAAAACTGTTTTTT. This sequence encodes CASSQGDGGREKLFF.

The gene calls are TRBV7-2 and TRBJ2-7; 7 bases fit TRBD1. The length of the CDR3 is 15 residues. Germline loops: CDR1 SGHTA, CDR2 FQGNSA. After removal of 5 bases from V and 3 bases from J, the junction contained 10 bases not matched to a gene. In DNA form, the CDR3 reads TGTGCCAGCAGCCCATCGGACAGGTTTTTCTACGAGCAGTACTTC. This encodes CASSPSDRFFYEQYF.

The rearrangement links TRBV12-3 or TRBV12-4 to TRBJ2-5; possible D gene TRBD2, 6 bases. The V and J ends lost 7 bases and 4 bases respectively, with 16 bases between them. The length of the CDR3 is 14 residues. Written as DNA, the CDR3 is TGTGCCAGCACCCGGGACTGTCTGGGAGAGACCCAGTACTTC. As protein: CASTRDCLGETQYF.

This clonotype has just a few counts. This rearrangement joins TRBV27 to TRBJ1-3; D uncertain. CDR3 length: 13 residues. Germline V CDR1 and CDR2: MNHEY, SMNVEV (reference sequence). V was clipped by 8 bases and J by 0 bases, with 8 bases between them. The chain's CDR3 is CASGRYSGNTIYF. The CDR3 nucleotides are TGTGCCAGCGGAAGATACTCTGGAAACACCATATATTTT.

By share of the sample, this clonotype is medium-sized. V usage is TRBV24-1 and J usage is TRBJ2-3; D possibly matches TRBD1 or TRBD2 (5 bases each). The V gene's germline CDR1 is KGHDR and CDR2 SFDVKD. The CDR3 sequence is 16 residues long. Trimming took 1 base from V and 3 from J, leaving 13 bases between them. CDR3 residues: CATSDFPGTRTDTQYF. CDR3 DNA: TGTGCCACCAGTGATTTCCCCGGGACCAGAACAGATACGCAGTATTTT.

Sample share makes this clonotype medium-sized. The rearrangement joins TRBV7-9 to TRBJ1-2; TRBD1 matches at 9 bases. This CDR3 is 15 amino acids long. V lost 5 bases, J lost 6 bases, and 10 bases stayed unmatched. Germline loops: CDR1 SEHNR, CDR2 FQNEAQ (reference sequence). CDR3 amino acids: CASSPGTGWMNGYTF. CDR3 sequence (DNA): TGTGCCAGCAGCCCCGGGACAGGGTGGATGAATGGCTACACCTTC.

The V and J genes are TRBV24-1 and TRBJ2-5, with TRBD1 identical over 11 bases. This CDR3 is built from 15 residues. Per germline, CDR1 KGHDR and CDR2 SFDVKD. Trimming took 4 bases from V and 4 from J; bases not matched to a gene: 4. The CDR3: CATSESGTGGETQYF. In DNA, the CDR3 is TGTGCCACCAGTGAGTCCGGGACAGGGGGAGAGACCCAGTACTTC.

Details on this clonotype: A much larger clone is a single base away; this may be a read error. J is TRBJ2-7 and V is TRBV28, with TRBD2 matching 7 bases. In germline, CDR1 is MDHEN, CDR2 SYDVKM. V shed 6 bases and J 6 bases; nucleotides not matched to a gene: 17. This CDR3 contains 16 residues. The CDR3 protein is CASSQFKWTSACEQYF. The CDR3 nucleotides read TGTGCCAGCAGCCAGTTTAAGTGGACTAGTGCCTGCGAGCAGTACTTC.

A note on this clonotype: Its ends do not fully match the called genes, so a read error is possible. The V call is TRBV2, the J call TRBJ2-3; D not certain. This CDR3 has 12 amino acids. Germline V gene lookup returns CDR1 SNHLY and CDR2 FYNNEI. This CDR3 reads CASSFVTDAQYF. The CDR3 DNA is TGTGCCAGCAGTTTCGTCACAGATGCGCAGTATTTT.

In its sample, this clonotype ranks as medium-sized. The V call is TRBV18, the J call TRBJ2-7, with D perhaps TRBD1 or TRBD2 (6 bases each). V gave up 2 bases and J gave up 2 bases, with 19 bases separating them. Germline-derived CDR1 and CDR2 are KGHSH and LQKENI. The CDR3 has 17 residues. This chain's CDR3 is CASSPYVRGVSPYEQYF. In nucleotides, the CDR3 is TGTGCCAGCTCACCATATGTGAGGGGGGTATCCCCCTACGAGCAGTACTTC.

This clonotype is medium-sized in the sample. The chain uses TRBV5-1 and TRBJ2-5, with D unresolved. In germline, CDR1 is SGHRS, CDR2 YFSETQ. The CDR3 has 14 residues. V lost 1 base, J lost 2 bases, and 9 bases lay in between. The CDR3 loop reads CASSLSWLQETQYF. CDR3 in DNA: TGCGCCAGCAGCTTGTCTTGGCTACAAGAGACCCAGTACTTC.

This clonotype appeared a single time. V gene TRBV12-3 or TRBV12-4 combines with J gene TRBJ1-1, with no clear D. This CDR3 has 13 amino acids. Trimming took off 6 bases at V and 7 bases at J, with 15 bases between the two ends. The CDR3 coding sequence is TGTGCCAGCAGGAGGACTATTACTCTTGAAGCTTTCTTT. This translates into CASRRTITLEAFF.

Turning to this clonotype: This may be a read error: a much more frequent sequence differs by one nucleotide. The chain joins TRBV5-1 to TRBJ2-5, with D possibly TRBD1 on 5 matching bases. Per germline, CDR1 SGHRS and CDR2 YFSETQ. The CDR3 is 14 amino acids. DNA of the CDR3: TGCGCCAGCAGTCCCCGACAGTACCAAGAGACCCGGTACTTC. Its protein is CASSPRQYQETRYF.

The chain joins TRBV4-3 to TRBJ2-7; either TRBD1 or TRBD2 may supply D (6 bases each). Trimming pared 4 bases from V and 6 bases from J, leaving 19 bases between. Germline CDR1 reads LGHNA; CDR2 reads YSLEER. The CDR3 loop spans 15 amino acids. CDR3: CASSRNAQGGTEQYF. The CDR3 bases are TGCGCCAGCAGCCGTAACGCACAGGGAGGAACCGAGCAGTACTTC.